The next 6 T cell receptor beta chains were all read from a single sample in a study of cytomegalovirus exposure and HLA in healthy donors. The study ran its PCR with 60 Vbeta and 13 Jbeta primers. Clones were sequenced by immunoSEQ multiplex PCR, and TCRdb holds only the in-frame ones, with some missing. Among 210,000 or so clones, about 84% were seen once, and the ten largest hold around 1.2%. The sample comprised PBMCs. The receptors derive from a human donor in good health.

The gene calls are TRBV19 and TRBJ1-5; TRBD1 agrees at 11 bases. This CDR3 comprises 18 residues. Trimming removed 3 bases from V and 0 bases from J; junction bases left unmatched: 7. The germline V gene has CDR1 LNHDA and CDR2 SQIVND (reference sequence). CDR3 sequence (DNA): TGTGCCAGTAGTATCGGACAGGGGGCAACATATAGCAATCAGCCCCAGCATTTT. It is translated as CASSIGQGATYSNQPQHF.

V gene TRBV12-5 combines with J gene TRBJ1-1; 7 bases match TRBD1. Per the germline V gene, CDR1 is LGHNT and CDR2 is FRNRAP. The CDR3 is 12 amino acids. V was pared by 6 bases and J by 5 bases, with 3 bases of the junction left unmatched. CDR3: CASGPQGTEAFF. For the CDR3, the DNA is TGTGCTAGTGGCCCACAGGGGACTGAAGCTTTCTTT.

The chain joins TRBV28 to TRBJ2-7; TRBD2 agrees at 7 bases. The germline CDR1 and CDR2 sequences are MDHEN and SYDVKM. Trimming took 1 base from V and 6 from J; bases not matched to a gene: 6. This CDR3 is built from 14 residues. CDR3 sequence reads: CASSLSPRGGEQYF. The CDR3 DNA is TGTGCCAGCAGTTTATCCCCTCGCGGGGGCGAGCAGTACTTC.

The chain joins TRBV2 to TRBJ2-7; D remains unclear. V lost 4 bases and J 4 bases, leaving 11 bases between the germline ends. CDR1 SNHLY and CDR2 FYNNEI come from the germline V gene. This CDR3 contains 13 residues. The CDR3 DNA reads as TGTGCCAGCAGTGGAGGAGTAGAATACGAGCAGTACTTC. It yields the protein CASSGGVEYEQYF.

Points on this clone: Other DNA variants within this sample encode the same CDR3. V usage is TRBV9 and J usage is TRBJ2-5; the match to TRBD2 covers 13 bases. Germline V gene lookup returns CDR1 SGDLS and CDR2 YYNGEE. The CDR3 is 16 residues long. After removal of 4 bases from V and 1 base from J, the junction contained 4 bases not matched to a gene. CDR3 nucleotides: TGTGCCAGCAGCTTAGGACTAGCGGGAGTCCAAGAGACCCAGTACTTC. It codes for CASSLGLAGVQETQYF.

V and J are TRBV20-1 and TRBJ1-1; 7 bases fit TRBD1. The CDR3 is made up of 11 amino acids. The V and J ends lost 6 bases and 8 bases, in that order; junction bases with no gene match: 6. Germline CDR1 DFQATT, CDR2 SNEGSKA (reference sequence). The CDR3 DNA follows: TGCAGTGCCACCCGGGACAGAGAAGCTTTCTTT. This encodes CSATRDREAFF.